The 8 T cell receptor beta chains given below trace back to one sample, sequenced in a study of cytomegalovirus exposure and HLA in healthy donors (dated by TCRdb to 2017 to 2019). Libraries were constructed by the immunoSEQ multiplex PCR assay. The multiplex PCR relied on a mix of 60 forward primers for TCR Vbeta segments and 13 reverse primers for TCR Jbeta segments. As stored in TCRdb, this immuneACCESS dataset retains in-frame rearrangements with V and J assigned. A fraction of the clones does not appear; measured against another copy, unresolved V genes explain less than half of the discrepancy, and the remainder lacks a known reason. The sample table contains about 180,000 clones; only one count was recorded for more than 60% of them. Jointly, the top ten make up about 2.5% of the sample. The sequenced sample consisted of PBMCs. These receptors originate from a human donor in good health.

The chain combines TRBV25-1 with TRBJ2-5; D perhaps matches TRBD1 (5 bases). This CDR3 has 15 residues. Deletions cut 8 bases from V and 0 bases from J, with 16 bases between. The germline V gene encodes CDR1 MGHDK and CDR2 SYGVNS. CDR3 residues: CASSSPRVNQETQYF. The CDR3 nucleotides read TGTGCCAGCTCAAGCCCCAGGGTGAACCAAGAGACCCAGTACTTC. Using reference TRBV25-1 and TRBJ2-5 for the parts outside the CDR3, the full variable domain is EADIYQTPRYLVIGTGKKITLECSQTMGHDKMYWYQQDPGMELHLIHYSYGVNSTEKGDLSSESTVSRIRTEHFPLTLESARPSHTSQYLCASSSPRVNQETQYFGPGTRLLVL.

This clone was seen a single time. The rearrangement links TRBV2 to TRBJ1-4; TRBD1 matches 11 bases. CDR3 length equals 18 residues. Trimming took 6 bases from V and 2 from J; bases not matched to a gene: 11. Germline assignment: CDR1 SNHLY and CDR2 FYNNEI. This chain's CDR3 is CASRSPGQGGATNEKLFF. The CDR3 region has the DNA TGTGCCAGCAGGTCCCCGGGACAGGGGGGGGCTACTAATGAAAAACTGTTTTTT.

J is TRBJ1-5 and V is TRBV12-5; D gene unclear. V lost 1 base and J 4 bases, leaving 5 bases between the germline ends. The germline CDR1 and CDR2 sequences are LGHNT and FRNRAP. The CDR3 runs to 13 residues. As DNA, the CDR3 is TGTGCTAGTGGTTTGGCCGAGAATCAGCCCCAGCATTTT. Residues: CASGLAENQPQHF.

In the case of this clone: Other DNA sequences in this specimen translate into the identical CDR3. The CDR3 spells CASSYSIANYGYTF. The CDR3 DNA reads as TGTGCCAGCAGTTACTCGATAGCAAACTATGGCTACACCTTC. This chain connects TRBV6-5 to TRBJ1-2; no reliable D call. The germline gives CDR1 MNHEY, CDR2 SVGAGI. The CDR3 consists of 14 residues. The V and J ends lost 0 bases and 2 bases respectively, with 7 bases between them.

This clone is a singleton in its sample. This sequence joins TRBV4-3 and TRBJ1-2; no clear D gene. CDR3 length: 12 amino acids. Trimming removed 0 bases from V and 8 bases from J, with 7 bases in between. Germline-derived CDR1 and CDR2 are LGHNA and YSLEER. CDR3 loop: CASSQESEGYTF. The DNA for the CDR3 is TGCGCCAGCAGCCAAGAAAGTGAGGGCTACACCTTC.

V is TRBV18 and J is TRBJ1-4; D is perhaps TRBD1 (5 bases). CDR1 is KGHSH, CDR2 LQKENI, per germline. The CDR3 totals 13 residues. Trimming removed 3 bases from V and 7 bases from J, with 9 bases in between. In DNA form, the CDR3 reads TGTGCCAGCTCACCGCGACAGAGTGAAAAACTGTTTTTT. This encodes CASSPRQSEKLFF.

The genes are TRBV5-1 and TRBJ2-3, with 16 positions matching TRBD2. The CDR3 loop spans 16 amino acids. After removal of 5 bases from V and 6 bases from J, the junction contained 6 bases not matched to a gene. Germline V gives CDR1 SGHRS, CDR2 YFSETQ. CDR3 sequence (DNA): TGCGCCAGCAGTCAAGGGACTAGCGGGGGGGCGGATACGCAGTATTTT. Encoded protein: CASSQGTSGGADTQYF.

The CDR3 here is CASSPPSGGADETQYF. CDR3 bases: TGTGCCAGCTCACCACCCAGCGGGGGGGCCGACGAGACCCAGTACTTC. The rearrangement uses TRBV18 and TRBJ2-5; 10 bases are shared with TRBD2. Germline CDR1 and CDR2: KGHSH and LQKENI. V lost 0 bases, J lost 5 bases, and 6 bases stayed unmatched. This CDR3 contains 16 residues.